This T cell receptor beta chain stems from a study of T cell responses to AZD1222 COVID-19 vaccine. Notes on this clone: The antigen remains undetermined.

This CDR3 has 14 residues. CDR1 and CDR2 (germline): GTSNPN, SVGIG (reference sequence). The V gene end was trimmed by 2 bases and the J gene end by 6 bases; junction bases not matched to a gene: 8. The protocol was immunoSEQ multiplex PCR, while the TCRdb copy is restricted to in-frame clones and leaves out a portion. The table has more than 150,000 clones, roughly 91% seen once. The study's findings and limits: Repertoire sampling was restricted to post-peak T cell response timepoints. White British ancestry dominated among donors, who included more females, and clonal diversity was possibly underestimated.

Sample: peripheral blood, taken 28 days after the second AZD1222 dose. The chain combines TRBV30 with TRBJ2-7; 9 bases map to TRBD1. This TCR derives from an adult who received the AZD1222 COVID-19 vaccine. The CDR3 reads CAWSKGQGKGEQYF. CDR3 coding DNA: TGTGCCTGGAGTAAGGGACAGGGTAAGGGCGAGCAGTACTTC.